This is a list of T cell receptor beta chains from one sample in a study of blood T cell repertoires in COVID-19. TCRdb's table, derived via immunoSEQ multiplex PCR, lists solely in-frame clones and lacks some. The sample contains more than 200,000 clones, 80% to 90% of which appear only once. The material sequenced was peripheral blood. Source of these receptors: a woman at least 80 years old with COVID-19, enrolled during active disease. The CDR3 runs from the conserved cysteine through the conserved F or W. D genes are given only for firm matches. Where a row states a size, it is once, few, many or the class of an expanded clone; other rows omit it.

J | D | V | length | size | DNA | CDR3
TRBJ2-7 | - | TRBV7-2 | 13 | - | TGTGCCAGCAGTTTTCTAGGGGACTACGAGCAGTACTTC | CASSFLGDYEQYF
TRBJ1-1 | - | TRBV7-2 | 14 | - | TGTGCCAGCAGCTTCTGGGGGGGGAGCACTGAAGCTTTCTTT | CASSFWGGSTEAFF
TRBJ2-5 | TRBD1 | TRBV7-7 | 15 | - | TGTGCCAGCAGTTTATATACAGGGGGCATGGAGACCCAGTACTTC | CASSLYTGGMETQYF
TRBJ2-2 | - | TRBV2 | 15 | - | TGTGCCAGCAGTCCCGAGAGGGTCGACACCGGGGAGCTGTTTTTT | CASSPERVDTGELFF
TRBJ2-5 | - | TRBV19 | 13 | - | TGTGCCAGTAGTACCATCGAGGGAGAGACCCAGTACTTC | CASSTIEGETQYF
TRBJ2-4 | - | TRBV24-1 | 13 | - | TGTGCCACCAGTGATTTTCACGGAAACATTCAGTACTTC | CATSDFHGNIQYF
TRBJ2-5 | - | TRBV12-3/TRBV12-4 | 13 | - | TGTGCCAGCAGCACCAGTCCCCTGGAGACCCAGTACTTC | CASSTSPLETQYF
TRBJ2-5 | - | TRBV7-2 | 16 | - | TGTGCCAGCAGCCCCCCCCGTACTGGGGGCATCGAGACCCAGTACTTC | CASSPPRTGGIETQYF
TRBJ1-1 | - | TRBV15 | 14 | - | TGTGCCACCAGCAGCGGACAGAAGAACACTGAAGCTTTCTTT | CATSSGQKNTEAFF
TRBJ2-4 | TRBD2 | TRBV20-1 | 16 | - | TGCAGTGCCAGTACTAGCGGGGGGGCCGTGGGAAACATTCAGTACTTC | CSASTSGGAVGNIQYF
TRBJ1-3 | - | TRBV14 | 19 | - | TGTGCCAGCAGCCAAATCAGTAAGCAGAGACTGGTCTCTGGAAACACCATATATTTT | CASSQISKQRLVSGNTIYF
TRBJ1-3 | - | TRBV7-6 | 15 | - | TGTGCCAGCAGCTCTGGGGCGAACTCTGGAAACACCATATATTTT | CASSSGANSGNTIYF
TRBJ2-1 | - | TRBV19 | 12 | once | TGTGCCAGTAGTCCCCAGTACAATGAGCAGTTCTTC | CASSPQYNEQFF
TRBJ2-1 | - | TRBV7-9 | 17 | - | TGTGCCAGCAGCCCCCAAGTGGGGGGGCCTACCTACAATGAGCAGTTCTTC | CASSPQVGGPTYNEQFF
TRBJ1-6 | - | TRBV29-1 | 15 | - | TGCAGCGTTCGAACAGAAAGCTCCTATAATTCACCCCTCCACTTT | CSVRTESSYNSPLHF
TRBJ2-2 | TRBD1 | TRBV19 | 14 | - | TGTGCCACCCATGGGGACAGGGTTACCGGGGAGCTGTTTTTT | CATHGDRVTGELFF
TRBJ1-1 | - | TRBV5-1 | 13 | - | TGCGCCAGCAGCAAAGAGGCCGCCACTGAAGCTTTCTTT | CASSKEAATEAFF
TRBJ1-2 | TRBD1 | TRBV6-5 | 14 | - | TGTGCCAGCAGTACCCCCGGACAGGCCCAGGCGGACACCTTC | CASSTPGQAQADTF
TRBJ1-2 | - | TRBV28 | 15 | - | TGTGCCAGCAGTCAGCCGACAGGTCAAAACTATGGCTACACCTTC | CASSQPTGQNYGYTF
TRBJ2-5 | - | TRBV28 | 13 | - | TGTGCCAGCAGTTTTTCCGGGATGGAGACCCAGTACTTC | CASSFSGMETQYF
TRBJ1-5 | - | TRBV5-1 | 14 | - | TGCGCCAGCAGCTTGGGGGGGGGAAATCAGCCCCAGCATTTT | CASSLGGGNQPQHF
TRBJ1-1 | - | TRBV7-7 | 17 | - | TGTGCTAGCAGCCCCGTCGGAATAGGGGCTAGGAACACTGAAGCTTTCTTT | CASSPVGIGARNTEAFF
TRBJ1-1 | - | TRBV7-9 | 15 | - | TGTGCCAGCAGCCCTCAGGGGAATAAGAACACTGAAGCTTTCTTT | CASSPQGNKNTEAFF
TRBJ1-5 | - | TRBV6-1 | 15 | once | TGTGCCAGCAGTGAAAATCGGGGTAGCAATCAGCCCCAGCATTTT | CASSENRGSNQPQHF
TRBJ1-5 | - | TRBV7-9 | 16 | - | TGTGCCAGCAGCGCATGGGGGGGTACCAGCAATCAGCCCCAGCATTTT | CASSAWGGTSNQPQHF
TRBJ1-3 | - | TRBV5-8 | 15 | - | TGTGCCAGCAGCTTCTATGGACAGCCGGCGAACACCATATATTTT | CASSFYGQPANTIYF